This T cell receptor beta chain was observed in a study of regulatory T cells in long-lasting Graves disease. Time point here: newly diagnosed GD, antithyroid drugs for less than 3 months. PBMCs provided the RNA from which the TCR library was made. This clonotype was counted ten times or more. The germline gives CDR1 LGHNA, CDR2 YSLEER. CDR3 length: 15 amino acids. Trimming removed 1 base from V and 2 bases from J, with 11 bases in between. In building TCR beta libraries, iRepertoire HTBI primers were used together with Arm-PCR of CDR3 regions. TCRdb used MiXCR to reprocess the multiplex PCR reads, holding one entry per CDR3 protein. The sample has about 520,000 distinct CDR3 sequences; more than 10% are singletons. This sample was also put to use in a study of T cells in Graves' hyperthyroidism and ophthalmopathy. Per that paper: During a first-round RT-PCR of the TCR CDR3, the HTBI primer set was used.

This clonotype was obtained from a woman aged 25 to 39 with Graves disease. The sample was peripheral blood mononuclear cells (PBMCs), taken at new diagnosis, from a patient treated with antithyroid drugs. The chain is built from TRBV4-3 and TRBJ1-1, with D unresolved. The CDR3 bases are TGCGCCAGCAGCCAAGGAGCGGATCTTAACACTGAAGCTTTCTTT. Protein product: CASSQGADLNTEAFF.